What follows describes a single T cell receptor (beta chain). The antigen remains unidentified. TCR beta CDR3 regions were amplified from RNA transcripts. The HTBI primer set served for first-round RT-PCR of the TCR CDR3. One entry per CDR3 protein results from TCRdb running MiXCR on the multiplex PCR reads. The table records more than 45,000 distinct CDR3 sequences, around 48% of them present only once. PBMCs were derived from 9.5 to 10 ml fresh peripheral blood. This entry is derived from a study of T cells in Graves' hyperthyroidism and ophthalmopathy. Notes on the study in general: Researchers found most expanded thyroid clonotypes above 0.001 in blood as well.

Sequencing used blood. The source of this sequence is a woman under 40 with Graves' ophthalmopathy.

The CDR3 DNA sequence: TGTGCCAGCAGTGCTCCACCTTTGGGGGAGGGGGCAGATACGCAGTATTTT. Translating it yields CASSAPPLGEGADTQYF. The genes are TRBV25-1 and TRBJ2-3; a possible D gene is TRBD2 (7 bases). The CDR3 spans 17 residues. V lost 4 bases and J lost 4, with 21 bases in between. The V gene's germline CDR1 is MGHDK and CDR2 SYGVNS.